The 17 T cell receptor beta chains in this list originate from one sample, sequenced in a study of cytomegalovirus exposure and HLA in healthy donors. Sequencing used immunoSEQ multiplex PCR; TCRdb keeps in-frame clones, though not all of them. This sample has around 190,000 clones, with about 82% found just once. The specimen sequenced was PBMCs. The receptor source for this set is a woman aged 18-30 years in good health and CMV-seronegative.

This clone was picked up one time. The V gene is TRBV2, the J gene TRBJ2-1; D is unclear. Per germline, CDR1 SNHLY and CDR2 FYNNEI. This CDR3 region has 11 residues. V was pared by 5 bases and J by 8 bases, with 7 bases between. CDR3 in amino acids: CASSPLDEQFF. As DNA, the CDR3 is TGTGCCAGCAGTCCCTTAGATGAGCAGTTCTTC.

The J gene is TRBJ1-4, the V gene TRBV7-6, with a weak D call TRBD1 (6 bases). Germline-derived CDR1 and CDR2 are SGHVS and FNYEAQ. The CDR3 loop spans 16 amino acids. V shed 1 base and J shed 7 bases, with 16 bases lying between them. CDR3 in amino acids: CASSLGAGARGEKLFF. The CDR3 DNA reads as TGTGCCAGCAGCTTAGGGGCGGGGGCGCGGGGTGAAAAACTGTTTTTT.

This clone came up a few times. The V call is TRBV19, the J call TRBJ2-2; TRBD1 matches at 10 bases. CDR3 size: 15 residues. The trim removed 1 base at V and 4 bases at J, leaving 0 bases unmatched. Germline V lookup: CDR1 LNHDA, CDR2 SQIVND (reference sequence). CDR3 coding DNA: TGTGCCAGTAGTATAGGGACAGGGGGCACCGGGGAGCTGTTTTTT. Protein sequence: CASSIGTGGTGELFF.

J is TRBJ1-1 and V is TRBV6-1; D might be TRBD1 (5 bases). Germline V gene data show CDR1 as MNHNS and CDR2 as SASEGT. The CDR3 spans 13 residues. V lost 6 bases, J lost 1 base, and 9 bases lay in between. This CDR3 is CASSQDKNTEAFF. The DNA for the CDR3 is TGTGCCAGCAGCCAGGACAAGAACACTGAAGCTTTCTTT.

V is TRBV18 and J is TRBJ2-7; D not resolved. CDR3 size: 13 residues. Trimming removed 5 bases from V and 0 bases from J, with 8 bases in between. Germline CDR1 is KGHSH and CDR2 is LQKENI. CDR3 protein: CASSRESSYEQYF. The CDR3 DNA reads as TGTGCCAGCTCAAGAGAAAGCTCCTACGAGCAGTACTTC.

The V gene is TRBV30, the J gene TRBJ2-3, with D possibly TRBD2 on 6 matching bases. V lost 5 bases and J 2 bases, leaving 11 bases between the germline ends. CDR1 and CDR2 (germline): GTSNPN, SVGIG (reference sequence). The CDR3 has 13 residues. The CDR3 DNA follows: TGTGCCTGGTGTCGGGGGTACACAGATACGCAGTATTTT. It yields the protein CAWCRGYTDTQYF.

V is TRBV9 and J is TRBJ2-5, with a tentative D call TRBD2 (7 bases). Trimming removed 4 bases from V and 5 bases from J, with 18 bases in between. Germline values: CDR1 SGDLS, CDR2 YYNGEE. The CDR3 is 15 amino acids. CDR3 DNA: TGTGCCAGCAGCACAAGGGGGGGTTTCTGGGAGACCCAGTACTTC. Protein product: CASSTRGGFWETQYF.

This chain joins TRBV13 and TRBJ2-1, with D maybe TRBD1 (6 bases). The ends were cut back, 5 bases at V and 6 bases at J, with 14 bases in the middle. Germline V gene lookup returns CDR1 PRHDT and CDR2 FYEKMQ (reference sequence). This CDR3 spans 14 amino acids. The CDR3 protein is CASSRNTGSNEQFF. The CDR3 DNA reads TGTGCCAGCAGCCGAAACACAGGGAGCAATGAGCAGTTCTTC.

The V call is TRBV6-1, the J call TRBJ1-2; 7 nucleotides agree with TRBD1. CDR3 length: 19 residues. With 3 bases clipped from V and 4 bases from J, the junction kept 20 bases outside the gene matches. Germline-derived CDR1 and CDR2 are MNHNS and SASEGT. The CDR3 reads CASSDGLRSGQSKSYGYTF. The CDR3 DNA follows: TGTGCCAGCAGTGACGGATTACGCTCGGGACAGTCGAAGTCCTATGGCTACACCTTC.

The rearrangement joins TRBV29-1 to TRBJ1-4; weak D call: TRBD1 (5 bases). V was cut by 4 bases and J by 7 bases, with 13 bases left in between. Germline CDR1 SQVTM, CDR2 ANQGSEA. The CDR3 length is 13 residues. The CDR3 loop is CSVVDTPTEKLFF. The DNA for the CDR3 is TGCAGCGTTGTGGACACACCGACTGAAAAACTGTTTTTT.

This chain links TRBV4-1 with TRBJ2-1; D ambiguous. The ends were cut back, 0 bases at V and 10 bases at J, with 16 bases in the middle. CDR1 is MGHRA, CDR2 YSYEKL, per germline. The CDR3 consists of 15 residues. CDR3 residues: CASSQDRWASTEQFF. The CDR3 coding sequence is TGCGCCAGCAGCCAAGATCGATGGGCCAGTACCGAGCAGTTCTTC.

This clone was seen just once. The chain couples TRBV7-9 to TRBJ1-2, with D perhaps TRBD1 (6 bases). Germline V CDR1 and CDR2: SEHNR, FQNEAQ (reference sequence). V was shortened by 2 bases and J by 2 bases, with 9 bases between the two germline ends. The CDR3 consists of 14 residues. CDR3 coding DNA: TGTGCCAGCAGCTTAAAGGGGACAAACTATGGCTACACCTTC. This codes for CASSLKGTNYGYTF.

The gene calls are TRBV18 and TRBJ2-5; D possibly corresponds to TRBD2 (5 bases). With 3 bases removed from V and 4 bases from J, the gap between germline ends came to 9 bases. Per germline, CDR1 KGHSH and CDR2 LQKENI. There are 13 residues in the CDR3. CDR3 protein: CASSPGLSETQYF. CDR3 sequence (DNA): TGTGCCAGCTCACCTGGACTGTCAGAGACCCAGTACTTC. The variable domain in full, with the rest retrieved from reference TRBV18 and TRBJ2-5, is NAGVMQNPRHLVRRRGQEARLRCSPMKGHSHVYWYRQLPEEGLKFMVYLQKENIIDESGMPKERFSAEFPKEGPSILRIQQVVRGDSAAYFCASSPGLSETQYFGPGTRLLVL.

The V call is TRBV19, the J call TRBJ2-7, with a weak D call TRBD1 (6 bases). The V end was cut by 3 bases, the J end by 2 bases, with 20 bases between. The CDR3 consists of 17 residues. CDR1 is LNHDA and CDR2 is SQIVND in the germline V gene (reference sequence). The CDR3 is CASSIDGGRISAYEQYF. The CDR3, as DNA: TGTGCCAGTAGTATCGATGGGGGCAGGATAAGTGCCTACGAGCAGTACTTC.

This chain connects TRBV5-4 to TRBJ2-5; no firm D call. Trimming removed 0 bases at V and 0 bases at J, with 6 bases between. This CDR3 is 14 amino acids long. Germline CDR1 and CDR2: SGHNT and YYREEE (reference sequence). Written as DNA, the CDR3 is TGTGCCAGCAGCTTGGACTCTTACCAAGAGACCCAGTACTTC. As protein: CASSLDSYQETQYF.

The chain is built from TRBV6-1 and TRBJ1-1; TRBD1 might be the D (6 bases). V was pared by 6 bases and J by 6 bases, with 17 bases between. The CDR3 contains 14 residues. Germline V CDR1 and CDR2: MNHNS, SASEGT. CDR3 in DNA: TGTGCCAGCAGAGAGTCACAGGGTCAAGCTGAAGCTTTCTTT. It yields the protein CASRESQGQAEAFF.

CDR3 nucleotides: TGCGCCAGCAGCTTGGATCTCTCGTTGCTAGCGGGAGGCACCGGGGAGCTGTTTTTT. Translated, it gives CASSLDLSLLAGGTGELFF. The chain recombines TRBV5-1 with TRBJ2-2, with 11 bases aligning to TRBD2. The J segment lost 4 bases and the V segment lost 0 bases, leaving 11 bases of the junction unmatched. The CDR3 spans 19 residues. CDR1 and CDR2 from the germline V gene are SGHRS and YFSETQ.